These 4 T cell receptor beta chains were all obtained from the same sample, sequenced in a study of T cells after yellow fever vaccination. TCRdb itself ran the 5' RACE reads through MiXCR, one entry per CDR3 protein. The data contain 250,000 to 400,000 distinct CDR3 sequences, over 4% of them singletons. Material: PBMCs, obtained 5 days after the yellow fever booster vaccination. The receptors were gathered from a man aged 18 to 29 who received the YFV17D yellow fever vaccine.

This clonotype was seen repeatedly, ten times or more. The chain uses TRBV29-1 and TRBJ1-2, with TRBD1 matching 7 bases. Germline values: CDR1 SQVTM, CDR2 ANQGSEA. Germline trimming cut 0 bases from V and 7 bases from J; bases unmatched to any gene: 8. The CDR3 runs 14 residues. The CDR3 is CSVEEKGAAVGYTF. CDR3 coding DNA: TGCAGCGTTGAAGAGAAGGGGGCCGCGGTTGGCTACACCTTC.

DNA of the CDR3: TGTGCCAGCAGCGGAATGGACGGGACAGGGGGCGCAGATACGCAGTATTTT. Translation gives CASSGMDGTGGADTQYF. The chain carries TRBV7-9 and TRBJ2-3; 12 positions match TRBD1. V lost 5 bases and J lost 4; bases outside the gene matches: 10. This CDR3 has 17 amino acids. CDR1 and CDR2 (germline): SEHNR, FQNEAQ (reference sequence).

The V call is TRBV12-3 or TRBV12-4, the J call TRBJ2-1; D is uncertain. V lost 6 bases, J lost 3 bases, and 9 bases lay in between. This CDR3 comprises 13 residues. The CDR3 spells CASSQDHYNEQFF. CDR3 DNA: TGTGCCAGCAGCCAGGACCACTACAATGAGCAGTTCTTC.

The rearrangement links TRBV4-2 to TRBJ2-6, with D uncertain. The V gene's germline CDR1 is LGHNA and CDR2 YNFKEQ. This CDR3 region has 20 residues. With 1 base removed from V and 1 base from J, the gap between germline ends came to 20 bases. CDR3: CASSQGLPVGRSSGANVLTF. CDR3 DNA: TGTGCCAGCAGCCAAGGACTCCCCGTGGGCCGCAGTTCTGGGGCCAACGTCCTGACTTTC.